Listed below are T cell receptor beta chains from one sample, sequenced in a study of human T cells and chemical hapten exposure. TCRdb itself ran the RACE reads through MiXCR, one entry per CDR3 protein. The sample lists a few hundred thousand distinct CDR3 sequences, about 5.4% occurring once. The sample consisted of whole blood, taken in connection with sensitization to the hapten diphenylcyclopropenone (DPC). The receptors stem from a woman aged 18-35 years with alopecia areata. Some clones in this sample may be carry-over from other donors' samples. The CDR3 runs from the conserved cysteine through the conserved F or W. The size entry is marked missing in some rows and otherwise reads once, few, many or a size class.

j_call	clone_size	v_call	cdr3_aa
TRBJ1-4	many	TRBV3-1	CASSQEVAGSNEKLFF
TRBJ1-6	many	TRBV7-2	CASSLGTALYNSPLHF
TRBJ2-3	NA	TRBV7-2	CASSFAPSTDTQYF
TRBJ2-1	many	TRBV28	CASSSPTSGGAHEQFF
TRBJ1-1	NA	TRBV4-3	CASSQGRQGARLEAFF
TRBJ2-5	few	TRBV7-8	CASSSDSGGAGQETQYF
TRBJ2-2	few	TRBV5-4	CASSPRPVGGELFF
TRBJ1-5	few	TRBV27	CASSPDRGTNQPQHF
TRBJ2-7	few	TRBV28	CASRSPGPDRGKGVRGEQYF
TRBJ1-4	NA	TRBV5-1	CASRAHGGEEKLFF
TRBJ2-2	few	TRBV4-3	CASSLQDGELFF
TRBJ1-5	many	TRBV27	CASSLGHLTPQHF
TRBJ2-3	few	TRBV6-1	CASRESGAPDTQYF
TRBJ1-6	many	TRBV6-1	CASSEAEGNNSPLHF
TRBJ1-2	NA	TRBV7-2	CASSSTGAYGYTF
TRBJ1-1	NA	TRBV6-2/TRBV6-3	CASSFYPPEAFF
TRBJ1-6	few	TRBV12-3/TRBV12-4	CASSRGQGGSPLHF
TRBJ1-2	few	TRBV6-6	CASTPEGGRGYTF
TRBJ2-3	many	TRBV10-3	CAITSGSGGQQSTDTQYF
TRBJ1-1	many	TRBV21-1	CASTWGTGGREAFF
TRBJ1-6	many	TRBV27	CASSFDRRNSPLHF
TRBJ2-3	NA	TRBV25-1	CASSEDVSTDTQYF
TRBJ2-7	few	TRBV29-1	CSVVRLDEQYF
TRBJ2-6	NA	TRBV10-3	CAISTNPSGANVLTF
TRBJ2-7	few	TRBV7-2	CASSVGSSYEQYF
TRBJ1-1	NA	TRBV6-2/TRBV6-3	CASSWTTTEAFF
TRBJ1-2	many	TRBV7-2	CASSSSGTVYGYTF
TRBJ2-3	few	TRBV4-3	CASSLRDRGSTDTQYF
TRBJ2-6	many	TRBV12-3/TRBV12-4	CASSLEARDAGANVLTF
TRBJ1-2	few	TRBV3-1	CASSQEASMNYGYTF
TRBJ2-3	NA	TRBV28	CASSFFYRTGRSDTQYF
TRBJ1-5	NA	TRBV2	CASRNRVRDNQPQHF